The T cell receptor beta chain described here comes from a study of graft-versus-host responses after intestinal transplantation. Study information: The transplants performed in recipients were multivisceral, liver-intestinal, or isolated intestinal. All recipients were given anti-thymocyte globulin induction, and tacrolimus and steroids were then administered for 3 to 4 years.

About this clone: Its antigen is unknown.

Study findings and constraints: Analysis identified GvH clones in recipient marrow, with some appearing first in ileum or blood.

The CDR3 is made up of 16 amino acids. V dropped 1 base and J dropped 4; count of bases not matched to a gene: 7. Germline V gene lookup returns CDR1 SEHNR and CDR2 FQNEAQ (reference sequence). Assay: immunoSEQ multiplex PCR; the TCRdb copy retains only in-frame clones and omits some. This table holds 85,000 to 100,000 clones, under 95% found once. This sequence joins TRBV7-9 and TRBJ2-1, with 7 bases identical to TRBD2. The material sequenced was unstimulated CD8+ T cells sorted from spleen or lymph node cells, taken before transplant. This clonotype was obtained from a human donor who was the organ donor for an intestinal transplant. The CDR3 DNA reads TGTGCCAGCAGCTTAGTTAGGGACTACCGATACAATGAGCAGTTCTTC. Protein: CASSLVRDYRYNEQFF.